This T cell receptor beta chain comes out of a study of blood T cell repertoires in COVID-19. Study background: From the United States, Italy and Spain came samples of acute and convalescent COVID-19. PBMCs, B-cell-depleted T cells, or T cells were the source of the cDNA or gDNA that made up the material.

Authors' data handling: Amplification with reference gene primers provided the estimates of nucleated cell counts. Clones were read by immunoSEQ multiplex PCR, and TCRdb kept only the in-frame ones, dropping some. V and J calls and clone size are those listed in that table; D and trimming were worked out from the DNA. The sample consists of tens of thousands of clones, approximately 84% of them appearing once. This receptor was obtained from a human donor in a cohort sampled during active COVID-19. The sequencing sample was made of peripheral blood.

The CDR3 sequence: CASSDSGRQGTNSPLHF. The CDR3, as DNA: TGTGCCAGCAGTGACTCAGGAAGACAGGGGACGAATTCACCCCTCCACTTT. This chain connects TRBV6-4 to TRBJ1-6; 8 bases match TRBD1. The CDR3 length is 17 residues. The trim removed 0 bases at V and 7 bases at J, leaving 8 bases unmatched. The germline gives CDR1 MRHNA, CDR2 SNTAGT.